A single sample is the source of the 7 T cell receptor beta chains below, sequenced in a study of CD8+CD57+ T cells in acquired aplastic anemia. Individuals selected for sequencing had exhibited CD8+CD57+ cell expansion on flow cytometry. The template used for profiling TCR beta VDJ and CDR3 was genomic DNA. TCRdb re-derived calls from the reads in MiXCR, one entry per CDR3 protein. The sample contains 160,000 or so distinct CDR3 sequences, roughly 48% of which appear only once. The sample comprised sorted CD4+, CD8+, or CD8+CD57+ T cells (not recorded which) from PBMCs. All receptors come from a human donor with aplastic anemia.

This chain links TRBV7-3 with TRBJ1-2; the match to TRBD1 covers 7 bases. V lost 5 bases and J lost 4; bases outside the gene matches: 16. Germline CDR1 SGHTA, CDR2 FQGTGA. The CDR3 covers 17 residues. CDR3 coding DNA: TGTGCCAGCAGCCCTCAAGCGGGAGGGGGCGCGGTCTATGGCTACACCTTC. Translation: CASSPQAGGGAVYGYTF.

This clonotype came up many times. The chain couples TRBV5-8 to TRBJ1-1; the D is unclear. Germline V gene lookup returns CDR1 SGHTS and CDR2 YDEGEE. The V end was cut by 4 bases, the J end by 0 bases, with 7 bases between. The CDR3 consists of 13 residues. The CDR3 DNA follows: TGTGCCAGCAGCCCAGAGTTGAACACTGAAGCTTTCTTT. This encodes CASSPELNTEAFF.

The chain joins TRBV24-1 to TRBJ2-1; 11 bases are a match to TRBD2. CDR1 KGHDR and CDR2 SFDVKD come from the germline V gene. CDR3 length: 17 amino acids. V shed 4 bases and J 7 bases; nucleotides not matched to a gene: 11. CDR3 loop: CATSDQHSGRAGNEQFF. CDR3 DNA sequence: TGTGCCACCAGTGACCAACATAGCGGGAGGGCCGGGAATGAGCAGTTCTTC.

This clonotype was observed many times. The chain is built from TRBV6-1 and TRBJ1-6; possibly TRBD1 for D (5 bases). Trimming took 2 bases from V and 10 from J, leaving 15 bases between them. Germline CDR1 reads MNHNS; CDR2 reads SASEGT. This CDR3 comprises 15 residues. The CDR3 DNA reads TGTGCCAGCAGTGAATATTCGCAGGGATTATCACCCCTCCACTTT. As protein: CASSEYSQGLSPLHF.

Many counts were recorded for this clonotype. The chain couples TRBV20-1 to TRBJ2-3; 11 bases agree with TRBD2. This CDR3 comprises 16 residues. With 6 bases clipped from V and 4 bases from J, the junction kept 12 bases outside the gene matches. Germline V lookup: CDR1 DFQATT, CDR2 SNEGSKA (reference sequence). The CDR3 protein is CSAQGASGGRADTQYF. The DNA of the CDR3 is TGCAGTGCACAGGGGGCTAGCGGGGGGAGGGCAGATACGCAGTATTTT.

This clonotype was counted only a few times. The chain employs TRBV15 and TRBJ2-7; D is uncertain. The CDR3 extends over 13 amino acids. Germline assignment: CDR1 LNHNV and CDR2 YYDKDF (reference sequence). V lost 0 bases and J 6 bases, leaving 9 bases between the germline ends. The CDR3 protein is CATSRDHIIEQYF. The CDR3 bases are TGTGCCACCAGCAGAGATCATATCATCGAGCAGTACTTC.

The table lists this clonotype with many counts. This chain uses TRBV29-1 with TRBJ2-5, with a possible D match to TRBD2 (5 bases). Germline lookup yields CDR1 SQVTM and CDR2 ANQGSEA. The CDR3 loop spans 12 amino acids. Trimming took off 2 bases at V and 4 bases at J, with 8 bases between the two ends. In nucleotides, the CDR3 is TGCAGCGTTGAATCGAGGGCAGAGACCCAGTACTTC. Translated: CSVESRAETQYF. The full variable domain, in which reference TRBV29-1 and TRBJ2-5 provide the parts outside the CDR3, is SAVISQKPSRDICQRGTSLTIQCQVDSQVTMMFWYRQQPGQSLTLIATANQGSEATYESGFVIDKFPISRPNLTFSTLTVSNMSPEDSSIYLCSVESRAETQYFGPGTRLLVL.